The 10 T cell receptor beta chains listed next were all sequenced from one sample in a study of T-cell memory formation after mild COVID-19. TCRdb re-derived calls from the 5' RACE reads in MiXCR, one entry per CDR3 protein. The data show some 490,000 distinct CDR3 sequences, roughly 18% seen once. Sequenced: PBMCs or a T cell subset sorted from them (not recorded which). Receptor source: an adult woman who had mild COVID-19 (a few samples of this study predate the infection). Cell type and time point are not known.

The J gene is TRBJ2-3, the V gene TRBV3-1, with D possibly being TRBD2 (6 bases). CDR3 size: 15 residues. Trimming removed 7 bases from V and 5 bases from J, with 19 bases in between. Germline assignment: CDR1 LGHDT and CDR2 YNNKEL (reference sequence). The CDR3 is CASKRRGDSGDTQYF. In DNA, the CDR3 is TGTGCCAGCAAAAGGAGAGGGGACTCGGGAGATACGCAGTATTTT.

The chain recombines TRBV7-2 with TRBJ1-1, with D possibly matching TRBD1 (5 bases). This CDR3 is built from 15 residues. Per germline, CDR1 SGHTA and CDR2 FQGNSA. V was pared by 1 base and J by 1 base, with 10 bases between. As DNA, the CDR3 is TGTGCCAGCAGCTTAGACGCCGGGACGAACACTGAAGCTTTCTTT. Its translation: CASSLDAGTNTEAFF.

The sample holds a few counts of this clonotype. This rearrangement joins TRBV3-1 to TRBJ2-7; 8 bases are a match to TRBD1. The germline CDR1 and CDR2 sequences are LGHDT and YNNKEL (reference sequence). The V segment lost 2 bases and the J segment 6 bases; nucleotides outside the gene matches: 3. There are 13 residues in the CDR3. The CDR3, as DNA: TGTGCCAGCAGCCAAACAGGGGGGTTCGAGCAGTACTTC. Translation gives CASSQTGGFEQYF.

The V call is TRBV9, the J call TRBJ2-5; D gene unclear. The germline V gene has CDR1 SGDLS and CDR2 YYNGEE. Between the trimmed V and J ends, which lost 7 bases and 7 bases, there was a span of 11 bases. The CDR3 contains 11 residues. CDR3 region: CASGTTGTQYF. The DNA of the CDR3 is TGTGCCAGCGGAACCACGGGGACCCAGTACTTC.

The rearrangement joins TRBV6-5 to TRBJ2-5; TRBD2 matches at 12 bases. This CDR3 has 16 amino acids. CDR1 is MNHEY, CDR2 SVGAGI, per germline. The V gene end was trimmed by 4 bases and the J gene end by 5 bases; junction bases not matched to a gene: 8. The DNA for the CDR3 is TGTGCCAGCAGTTGGACTAGCGGGGTCCCGGGGGAGACCCAGTACTTC. Amino acid sequence: CASSWTSGVPGETQYF.

V gene TRBV12-3 or TRBV12-4 combines with J gene TRBJ2-6; D perhaps matches TRBD1 (5 bases). The CDR3 is 15 amino acids. V was shortened by 7 bases and J by 0 bases, with 10 bases between the two germline ends. This CDR3 is CASKRQSSGANVLTF. For the CDR3, the DNA is TGTGCCAGCAAGCGACAGAGCTCTGGGGCCAACGTCCTGACTTTC.

This clonotype was counted many times. V is TRBV7-9 and J is TRBJ2-3, with TRBD2 matching over 7 bases. The J segment lost 2 bases and the V segment lost 4 bases, leaving 9 bases of the junction unmatched. The germline gives CDR1 SEHNR, CDR2 FQNEAQ (reference sequence). This CDR3 has 16 amino acids. CDR3: CASSSLLAEDTDTQYF. In nucleotides, the CDR3 is TGTGCCAGCAGCTCTCTCCTAGCGGAAGACACAGATACGCAGTATTTT.

This clonotype occurred a few times. The rearrangement uses TRBV6-5 and TRBJ1-3; no firm D call. The CDR3 is made up of 16 amino acids. The V gene lost 2 bases and the J gene lost 0 bases, with 11 bases spanning the gap. In germline, CDR1 is MNHEY, CDR2 SVGAGI. CDR3 sequence (DNA): TGTGCCAGCAGTTACGAATTCCAGGTCTCTGGAAACACCATATATTTT. It translates to CASSYEFQVSGNTIYF.

In its sample, this clonotype was seen a few times. V usage is TRBV4-1 and J usage is TRBJ2-7; a possible D gene is TRBD2 (5 bases). The V and J ends lost 0 bases and 0 bases respectively, with 9 bases between them. There are 15 residues in the CDR3. Germline CDR1 reads MGHRA; CDR2 reads YSYEKL. CDR3 sequence (DNA): TGCGCCAGCAGCCAAGACCGGGATTTCTCCTACGAGCAGTACTTC. Protein product: CASSQDRDFSYEQYF.

This clonotype appeared a few times. The chain couples TRBV18 to TRBJ2-1; 9 positions match TRBD1. Germline lookup yields CDR1 KGHSH and CDR2 LQKENI. After removal of 4 bases from V and 6 bases from J, the junction contained 7 bases not matched to a gene. The CDR3 runs 15 residues. The CDR3 DNA reads TGTGCCAGCTCACGCTCCGGGACAGGGACCAATGAGCAGTTCTTC. Protein: CASSRSGTGTNEQFF.